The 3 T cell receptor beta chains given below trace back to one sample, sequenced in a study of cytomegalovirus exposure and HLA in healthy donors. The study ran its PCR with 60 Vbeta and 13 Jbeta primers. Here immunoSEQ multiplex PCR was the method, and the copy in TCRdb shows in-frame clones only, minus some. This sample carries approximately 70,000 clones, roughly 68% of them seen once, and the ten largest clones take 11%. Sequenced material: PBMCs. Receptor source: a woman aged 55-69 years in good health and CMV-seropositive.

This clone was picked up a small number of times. The CDR3 reads CASSLGDRAEAFF. The CDR3 bases are TGTGCCAGCAGCTTGGGGGACAGGGCTGAAGCTTTCTTT. The gene calls are TRBV5-6 and TRBJ1-1; TRBD1 matches at 9 bases. V was pared by 0 bases and J by 6 bases, with 0 bases of the junction left unmatched. From germline, CDR1 is SGHDT and CDR2 YYEEEE. The CDR3 length is 13 residues.

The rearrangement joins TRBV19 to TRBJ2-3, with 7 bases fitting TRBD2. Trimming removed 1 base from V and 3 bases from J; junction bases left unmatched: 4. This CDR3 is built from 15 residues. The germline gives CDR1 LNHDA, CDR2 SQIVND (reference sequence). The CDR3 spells CASSIGGGGTDTQYF. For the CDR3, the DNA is TGTGCCAGTAGTATAGGCGGGGGAGGGACAGATACGCAGTATTTT. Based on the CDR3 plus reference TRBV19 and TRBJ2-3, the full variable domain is DGGITQSPKYLFRKEGQNVTLSCEQNLNHDAMYWYRQDPGQGLRLIYYSQIVNDFQKGDIAEGYSVSREKKESFPLTVTSAQKNPTAFYLCASSIGGGGTDTQYFGPGTRLTVL.

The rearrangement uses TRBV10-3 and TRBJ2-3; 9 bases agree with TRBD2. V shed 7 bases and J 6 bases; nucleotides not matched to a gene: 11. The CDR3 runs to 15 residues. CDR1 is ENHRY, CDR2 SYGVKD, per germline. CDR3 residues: CAIKRPGLAPDTQYF. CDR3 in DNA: TGTGCCATCAAACGACCGGGACTAGCCCCGGATACGCAGTATTTT.